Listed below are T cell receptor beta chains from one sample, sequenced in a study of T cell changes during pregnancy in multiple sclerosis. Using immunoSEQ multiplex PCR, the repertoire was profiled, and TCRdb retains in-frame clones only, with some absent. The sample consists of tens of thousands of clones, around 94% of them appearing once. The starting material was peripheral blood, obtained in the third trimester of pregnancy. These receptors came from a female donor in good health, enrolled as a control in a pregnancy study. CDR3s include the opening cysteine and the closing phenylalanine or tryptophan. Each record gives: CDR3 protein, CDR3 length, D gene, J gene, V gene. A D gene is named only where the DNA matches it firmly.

CASSQGFSNEKLFF | 14 | . | TRBJ1-4 | TRBV6-6
CARSTGTEPYEQYF | 14 | TRBD1 | TRBJ2-7 | TRBV2
CASSVGLAGNSYEQYF | 16 | TRBD2 | TRBJ2-7 | TRBV9
CASSHSSAGGTDTQYF | 16 | TRBD2 | TRBJ2-3 | TRBV4-2
CASSPQGLALRYLETQYF | 18 | TRBD2 | TRBJ2-5 | TRBV5-6
CASSQVWGQESLEQYF | 16 | TRBD1 | TRBJ2-7 | TRBV4-1
CASSERLAGAVNEQFF | 16 | TRBD2 | TRBJ2-1 | TRBV2
CASSLNRDSYEQYF | 14 | . | TRBJ2-7 | TRBV11-3
CSAIHRDGQPQHF | 13 | . | TRBJ1-5 | TRBV29-1
CASSLSYGATEAFF | 14 | . | TRBJ1-1 | TRBV5-6
CASSSNYGYTF | 11 | . | TRBJ1-2 | TRBV28
CASSGGSTDTQYF | 13 | TRBD2 | TRBJ2-3 | TRBV6-4
CASSRGGQASLEQYF | 15 | . | TRBJ2-7 | TRBV4-1
CASSSGTSGRRDTQYF | 16 | TRBD2 | TRBJ2-3 | TRBV7-2
CASSVRDSYGYTF | 13 | . | TRBJ1-2 | TRBV5-1
CSVTRRDRGSGEQYF | 15 | TRBD1 | TRBJ2-7 | TRBV29-1
CASSLTGVFDEQYF | 14 | TRBD1 | TRBJ2-7 | TRBV11-2
CATSRDTVTGRTGELFF | 17 | . | TRBJ2-2 | TRBV15